This record looks at one T cell receptor beta chain sequence and its context. Its antigen is not identified. TCRdb recomputed calls from the reads with MiXCR, one row per CDR3 protein. The sample records 680,000 or so distinct CDR3 sequences, about 33% being singletons. These data belong to a study of T cell repertoires in cytomegalovirus infection. This receptor was taken from a human donor in good health (CMV status not recorded). Some clones in this sample may be carry-over from other donors' samples. Sample: cultured PBMCs, taken from culture after CMV antigen stimulation.

DNA for the CDR3: TGTGCCAGCAGTCGGACAGGGGGAGCCAAAAACATTCAGTACTTC. Translation gives CASSRTGGAKNIQYF. V gene TRBV12-3 or TRBV12-4 combines with J gene TRBJ2-4; TRBD1 matches 10 bases. This CDR3 has 15 residues. J was trimmed by 0 bases and V by 5 bases; bases with no gene match: 1.